The clone carrying this TCR beta chain was found a few times. Its cognate antigen is unknown. The entry originates in a study of shared clonotypes between healthy human individuals. Overall study results and limits: Non-shared clonotypes had lower generation probabilities than clonotypes shared by all four sorted-subset donors. The small donor group covered limited genetic and exposure diversity.

Over several immunoSEQ plates, each subset's genomic DNA was distributed in even portions. Sequencing used immunoSEQ multiplex PCR; TCRdb keeps in-frame clones, though not all of them. The data contain around 2.1 million clones, 90% to 97% of them seen just once; the ten biggest clones take up 0.13%. The V segment lost 11 bases and the J segment 5 bases; nucleotides outside the gene matches: 13. The CDR3 totals 15 residues. Germline V gives CDR1 ENHRY, CDR2 SYGVKD. This receptor was identified in a man aged 18 to 29 in good health. The genes are TRBV10-3 and TRBJ2-2; TRBD1 matches at 8 bases. Sequencing was performed on naive CD4+ T cells sorted from blood. Subset of the sample: CD45RA+ positively selected. CDR3 nucleotides: TGTGCCCCAACTAACAGGGGGATGAGAACCGGGGAGCTGTTTTTT. Translating gives CAPTNRGMRTGELFF.